Listed below are T cell receptor beta chains from one sample, sequenced in a study of cytomegalovirus exposure and HLA in healthy donors. Produced via immunoSEQ multiplex PCR; TCRdb's table is partial and in-frame only. Of more than 85,000 clones listed, 69% are singletons. The sample comprised PBMCs. The receptor set was obtained from a woman in her 70s in good health and CMV-seropositive. Each CDR3 is given with its conserved first and last residue. The D gene is left open where the match is weak. Clone size is stated in some rows and not others, as once, few, many or a class when expanded.

abundance: -
v_gene: TRBV5-6
d_gene: -
j_gene: TRBJ1-1
CDR3aa: CASSFRRGEAFF
CDR3nt: TGTGCCAGCAGCTTCCGGAGGGGAGAAGCTTTCTTT

abundance: -
v_gene: TRBV19
d_gene: TRBD1
j_gene: TRBJ1-2
CDR3aa: CASGDRGLRGYTF
CDR3nt: TGTGCCAGTGGGGACAGGGGGCTTCGTGGCTACACCTTC

abundance: -
v_gene: TRBV4-1
d_gene: -
j_gene: TRBJ1-2
CDR3aa: CASSPGPGKDTF
CDR3nt: TGCGCCAGCAGCCCTGGACCGGGAAAGGACACCTTC

abundance: -
v_gene: TRBV30
d_gene: -
j_gene: TRBJ2-1
CDR3aa: CAWTTKSSYNEQFF
CDR3nt: TGTGCCTGGACGACTAAAAGCTCCTACAATGAGCAGTTCTTC

abundance: few
v_gene: TRBV6-5
d_gene: TRBD2
j_gene: TRBJ2-7
CDR3aa: CASRTSGGMYEQYF
CDR3nt: TGTGCCAGCAGGACTAGCGGGGGTATGTACGAGCAGTACTTC

abundance: -
v_gene: TRBV6-5
d_gene: TRBD1
j_gene: TRBJ1-2
CDR3aa: CASSRTGSGEGYTF
CDR3nt: TGTGCCAGCAGTAGGACAGGTTCGGGGGAAGGCTACACCTTC

abundance: -
v_gene: TRBV11-1
d_gene: -
j_gene: TRBJ1-1
CDR3aa: CASSLGGGDFAFF
CDR3nt: TGTGCCAGCAGCTTAGGTGGCGGGGATTTCGCTTTCTTT

abundance: few
v_gene: TRBV30
d_gene: -
j_gene: TRBJ2-1
CDR3aa: CAWSETRVREQFF
CDR3nt: TGTGCCTGGAGTGAGACCAGGGTACGTGAGCAGTTCTTC

abundance: few
v_gene: TRBV10-3
d_gene: -
j_gene: TRBJ2-3
CDR3aa: CAISTNADTQYF
CDR3nt: TGTGCCATCAGTACAAACGCAGATACGCAGTATTTT

abundance: -
v_gene: TRBV11-2
d_gene: TRBD1
j_gene: TRBJ1-1
CDR3aa: CASSWGQGGTEAFF
CDR3nt: TGTGCCAGCAGCTGGGGACAGGGAGGAACTGAAGCTTTCTTT

abundance: -
v_gene: TRBV19
d_gene: TRBD2
j_gene: TRBJ2-3
CDR3aa: CATREGSSTDTQYF
CDR3nt: TGTGCAACCAGGGAGGGTTCTAGCACAGATACGCAGTATTTT

abundance: -
v_gene: TRBV14
d_gene: -
j_gene: TRBJ1-6
CDR3aa: CASTPGPNSPLHF
CDR3nt: TGTGCCAGCACCCCAGGGCCCAATTCACCCCTCCACTTT

abundance: -
v_gene: TRBV18
d_gene: -
j_gene: TRBJ1-1
CDR3aa: CASSPGQNTEAFF
CDR3nt: TGTGCCAGCTCACCGGGGCAGAACACTGAAGCTTTCTTT

abundance: -
v_gene: TRBV7-2
d_gene: -
j_gene: TRBJ1-5
CDR3aa: CASSFGTQVWGNQPQHF
CDR3nt: TGTGCCAGCAGCTTCGGGACACAAGTCTGGGGCAATCAGCCCCAGCATTTT

abundance: once
v_gene: TRBV13
d_gene: -
j_gene: TRBJ2-1
CDR3aa: CASSLRLSSYNEQFF
CDR3nt: TGTGCCAGCAGCTTAAGACTGTCATCCTACAATGAGCAGTTCTTC

abundance: -
v_gene: TRBV21-1
d_gene: -
j_gene: TRBJ2-7
CDR3aa: CASSTLRSYEQYF
CDR3nt: TGTGCCAGCAGCACGCTGAGAAGCTACGAGCAGTACTTC

abundance: -
v_gene: TRBV6-5
d_gene: TRBD1
j_gene: TRBJ1-1
CDR3aa: CASSRDSVNTEAFF
CDR3nt: TGTGCCAGCAGTAGGGACAGTGTGAACACTGAAGCTTTCTTT

abundance: -
v_gene: TRBV6-1
d_gene: TRBD1
j_gene: TRBJ1-5
CDR3aa: CASRAGTASNQPQHF
CDR3nt: TGTGCCAGCAGGGCCGGGACAGCTAGCAATCAGCCCCAGCATTTT

abundance: -
v_gene: TRBV5-1
d_gene: TRBD1
j_gene: TRBJ1-1
CDR3aa: CASSLDRGGTEAFF
CDR3nt: TGCGCCAGCAGCTTAGACAGGGGTGGCACTGAAGCTTTCTTT

abundance: few
v_gene: TRBV2
d_gene: TRBD2
j_gene: TRBJ2-3
CDR3aa: CASSYLAGGGNTQYF
CDR3nt: TGTGCCAGCAGCTACCTAGCGGGGGGTGGGAATACGCAGTATTTT

abundance: -
v_gene: TRBV7-9
d_gene: TRBD2
j_gene: TRBJ2-3
CDR3aa: CASSSGLAGLTDTQYF
CDR3nt: TGTGCCAGCAGCTCAGGACTAGCGGGGCTCACAGATACGCAGTATTTT

abundance: -
v_gene: TRBV7-2
d_gene: -
j_gene: TRBJ1-2
CDR3aa: CASSLGQPTWGYTF
CDR3nt: TGTGCCAGCAGCTTAGGACAGCCAACGTGGGGCTACACCTTC

abundance: -
v_gene: TRBV29-1
d_gene: -
j_gene: TRBJ2-7
CDR3aa: CSVAGQSGRPGDEQYF
CDR3nt: TGCAGCGTTGCTGGACAGTCCGGGCGACCAGGAGACGAGCAGTACTTC

abundance: -
v_gene: TRBV6-1
d_gene: -
j_gene: TRBJ1-3
CDR3aa: CASSEGFGDTIYF
CDR3nt: TGTGCCAGCAGTGAAGGTTTCGGTGACACCATATATTTT

abundance: few
v_gene: TRBV15
d_gene: TRBD2
j_gene: TRBJ2-1
CDR3aa: CATSRTSGGAFNEQFF
CDR3nt: TGTGCCACCAGCAGGACTAGCGGGGGGGCTTTCAATGAGCAGTTCTTC

abundance: -
v_gene: TRBV6-5
d_gene: -
j_gene: TRBJ1-1
CDR3aa: CASSYYRQMNTEAFF
CDR3nt: TGTGCCAGCAGTTATTACCGACAGATGAACACTGAAGCTTTCTTT